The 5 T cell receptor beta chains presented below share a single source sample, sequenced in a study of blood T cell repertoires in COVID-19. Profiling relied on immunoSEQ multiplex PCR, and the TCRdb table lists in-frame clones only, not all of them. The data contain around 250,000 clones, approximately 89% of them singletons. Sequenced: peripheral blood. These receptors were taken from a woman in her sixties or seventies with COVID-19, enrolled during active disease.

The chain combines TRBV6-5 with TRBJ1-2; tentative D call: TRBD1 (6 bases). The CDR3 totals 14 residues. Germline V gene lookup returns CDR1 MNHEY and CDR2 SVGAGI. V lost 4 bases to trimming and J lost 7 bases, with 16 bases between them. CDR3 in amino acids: CASSSGQPAGGYTF. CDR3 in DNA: TGTGCCAGCAGTTCAGGACAGCCGGCAGGTGGCTACACCTTC.

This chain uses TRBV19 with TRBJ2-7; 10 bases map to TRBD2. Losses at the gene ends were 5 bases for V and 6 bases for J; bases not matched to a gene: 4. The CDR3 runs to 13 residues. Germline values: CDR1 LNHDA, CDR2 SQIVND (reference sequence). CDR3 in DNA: TGTGCCAGTAGTCGGCTAGCGGGAGCCGAGCAGTACTTC. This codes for CASSRLAGAEQYF. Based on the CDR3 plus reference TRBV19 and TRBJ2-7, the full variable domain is DGGITQSPKYLFRKEGQNVTLSCEQNLNHDAMYWYRQDPGQGLRLIYYSQIVNDFQKGDIAEGYSVSREKKESFPLTVTSAQKNPTAFYLCASSRLAGAEQYFGPGTRLTVT.

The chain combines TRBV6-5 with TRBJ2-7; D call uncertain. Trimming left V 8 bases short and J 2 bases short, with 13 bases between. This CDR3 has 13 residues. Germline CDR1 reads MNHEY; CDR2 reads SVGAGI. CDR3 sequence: CASGRDNTYEQYF. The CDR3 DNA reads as TGTGCCAGCGGTCGAGACAACACCTACGAGCAGTACTTC.

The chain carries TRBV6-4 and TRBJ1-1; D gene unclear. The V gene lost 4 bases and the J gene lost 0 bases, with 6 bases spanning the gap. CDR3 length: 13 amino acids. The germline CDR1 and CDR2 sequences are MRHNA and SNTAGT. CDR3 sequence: CASSATVNTEAFF. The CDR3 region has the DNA TGTGCCAGCAGTGCCACTGTGAACACTGAAGCTTTCTTT.

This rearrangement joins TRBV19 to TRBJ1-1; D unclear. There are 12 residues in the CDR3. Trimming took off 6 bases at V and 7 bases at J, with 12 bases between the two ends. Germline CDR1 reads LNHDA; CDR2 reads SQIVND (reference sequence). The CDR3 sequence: CASRWLEGEAFF. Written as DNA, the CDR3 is TGTGCCAGTAGATGGTTGGAGGGTGAAGCTTTCTTT.